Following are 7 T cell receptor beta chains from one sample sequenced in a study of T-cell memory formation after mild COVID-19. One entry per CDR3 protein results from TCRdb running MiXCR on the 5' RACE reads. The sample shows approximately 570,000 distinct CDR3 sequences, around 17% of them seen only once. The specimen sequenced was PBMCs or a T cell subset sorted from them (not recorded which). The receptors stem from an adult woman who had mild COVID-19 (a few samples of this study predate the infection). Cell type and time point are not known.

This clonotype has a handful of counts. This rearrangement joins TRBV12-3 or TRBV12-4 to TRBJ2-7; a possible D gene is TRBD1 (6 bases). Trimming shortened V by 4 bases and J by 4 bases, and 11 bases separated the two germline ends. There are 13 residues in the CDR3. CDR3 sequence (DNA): TGTGCCAGCAGTTCCAGGGGCGGTTACGAGCAGTACTTC. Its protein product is CASSSRGGYEQYF.

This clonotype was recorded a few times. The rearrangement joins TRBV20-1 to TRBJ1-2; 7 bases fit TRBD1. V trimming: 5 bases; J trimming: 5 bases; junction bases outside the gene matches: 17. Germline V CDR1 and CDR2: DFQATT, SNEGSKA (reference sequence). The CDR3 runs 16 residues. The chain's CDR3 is CSAYAINRGEGYGYTF. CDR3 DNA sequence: TGCAGTGCTTACGCCATAAACAGGGGAGAGGGATATGGCTACACCTTC.

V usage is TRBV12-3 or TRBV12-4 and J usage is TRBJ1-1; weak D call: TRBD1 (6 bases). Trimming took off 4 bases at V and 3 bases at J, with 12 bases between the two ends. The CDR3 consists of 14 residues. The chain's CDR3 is CASSSGAEDTEAFF. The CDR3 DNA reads TGTGCCAGCAGTTCGGGGGCGGAGGACACTGAAGCTTTCTTT.

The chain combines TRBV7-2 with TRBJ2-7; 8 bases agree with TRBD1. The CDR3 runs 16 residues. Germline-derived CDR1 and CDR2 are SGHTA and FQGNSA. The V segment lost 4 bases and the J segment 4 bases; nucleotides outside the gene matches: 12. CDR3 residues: CASSSTTGTGDYEQYF. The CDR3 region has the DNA TGTGCCAGCAGCTCAACCACCGGGACAGGAGATTACGAGCAGTACTTC.

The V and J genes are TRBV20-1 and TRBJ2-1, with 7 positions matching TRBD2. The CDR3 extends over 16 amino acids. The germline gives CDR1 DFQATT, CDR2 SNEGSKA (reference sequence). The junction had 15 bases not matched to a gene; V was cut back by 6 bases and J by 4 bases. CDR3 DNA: TGCAGTGCACTCGCCCCCGGGGGGTCCCTTTACAATGAGCAGTTCTTC. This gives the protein CSALAPGGSLYNEQFF.

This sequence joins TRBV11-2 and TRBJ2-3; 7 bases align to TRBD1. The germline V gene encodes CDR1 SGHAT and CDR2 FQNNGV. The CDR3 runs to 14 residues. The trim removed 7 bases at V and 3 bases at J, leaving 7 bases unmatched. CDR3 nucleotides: TGTGCCAGCATAACAGGGGTATTGACAGATACGCAGTATTTT. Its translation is CASITGVLTDTQYF.

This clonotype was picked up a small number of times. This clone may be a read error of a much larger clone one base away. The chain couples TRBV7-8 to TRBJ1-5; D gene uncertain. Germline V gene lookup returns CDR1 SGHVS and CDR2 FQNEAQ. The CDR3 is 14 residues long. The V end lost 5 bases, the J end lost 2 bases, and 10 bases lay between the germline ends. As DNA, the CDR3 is TGTGCCAGCAGCCTGGTCCAGGGCAATCAGCCCCAGCATTTT. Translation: CASSLVQGNQPQHF.